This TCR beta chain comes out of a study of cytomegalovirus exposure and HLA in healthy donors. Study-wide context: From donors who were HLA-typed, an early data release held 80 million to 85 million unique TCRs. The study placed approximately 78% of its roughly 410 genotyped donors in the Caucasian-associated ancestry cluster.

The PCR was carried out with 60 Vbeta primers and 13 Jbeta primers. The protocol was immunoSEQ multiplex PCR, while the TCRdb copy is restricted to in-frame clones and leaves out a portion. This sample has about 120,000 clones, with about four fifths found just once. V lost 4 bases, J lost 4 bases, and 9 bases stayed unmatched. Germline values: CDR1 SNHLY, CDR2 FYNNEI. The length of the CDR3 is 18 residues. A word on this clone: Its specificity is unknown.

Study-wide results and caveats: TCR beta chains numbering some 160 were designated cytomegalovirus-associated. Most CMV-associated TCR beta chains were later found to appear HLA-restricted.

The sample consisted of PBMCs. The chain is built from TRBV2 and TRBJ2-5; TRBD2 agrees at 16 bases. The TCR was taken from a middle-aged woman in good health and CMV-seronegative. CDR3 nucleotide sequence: TGTGCCAGCAGTGGGGGACTAGCGGGAGGGCGAGGAGGAGAGACCCAGTACTTC. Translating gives CASSGGLAGGRGGETQYF.